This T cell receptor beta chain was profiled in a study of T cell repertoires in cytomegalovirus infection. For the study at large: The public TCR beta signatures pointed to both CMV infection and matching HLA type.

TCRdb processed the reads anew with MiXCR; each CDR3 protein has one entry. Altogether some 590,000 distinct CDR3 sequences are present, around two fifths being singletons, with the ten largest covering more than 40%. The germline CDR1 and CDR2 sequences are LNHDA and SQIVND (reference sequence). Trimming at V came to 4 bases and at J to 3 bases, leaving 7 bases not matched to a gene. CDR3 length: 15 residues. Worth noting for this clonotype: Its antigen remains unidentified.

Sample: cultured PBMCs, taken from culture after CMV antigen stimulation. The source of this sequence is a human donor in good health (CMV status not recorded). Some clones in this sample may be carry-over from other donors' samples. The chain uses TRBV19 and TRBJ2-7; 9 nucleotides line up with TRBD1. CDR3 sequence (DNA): TGTGCCAGTAGTACCCGGGACAGGGCCTTCTACGAGCAGTACTTC. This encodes CASSTRDRAFYEQYF.